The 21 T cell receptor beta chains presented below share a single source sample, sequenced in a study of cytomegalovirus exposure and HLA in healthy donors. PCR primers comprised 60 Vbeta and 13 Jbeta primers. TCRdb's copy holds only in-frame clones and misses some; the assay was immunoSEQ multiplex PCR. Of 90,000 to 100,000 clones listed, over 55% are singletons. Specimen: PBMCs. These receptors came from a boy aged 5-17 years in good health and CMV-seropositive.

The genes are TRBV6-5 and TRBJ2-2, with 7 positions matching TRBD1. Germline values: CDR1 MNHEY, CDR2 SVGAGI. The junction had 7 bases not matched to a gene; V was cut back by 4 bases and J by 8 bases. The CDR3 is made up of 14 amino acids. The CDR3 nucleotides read TGTGCCAGCAGTTTCGGGACAGCTGTTGGGGAGCTGTTTTTT. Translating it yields CASSFGTAVGELFF.

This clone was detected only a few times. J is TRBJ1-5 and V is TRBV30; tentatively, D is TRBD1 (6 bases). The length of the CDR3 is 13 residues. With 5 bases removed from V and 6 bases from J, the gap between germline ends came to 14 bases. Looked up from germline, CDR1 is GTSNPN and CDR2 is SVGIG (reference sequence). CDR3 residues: CAWETGEGQPQHF. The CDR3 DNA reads TGTGCCTGGGAGACAGGTGAGGGTCAGCCCCAGCATTTT. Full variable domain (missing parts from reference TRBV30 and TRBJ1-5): SQTIHQWPATLVQPVGSPLSLECTVEGTSNPNLYWYRQAAGRGLQLLFYSVGIGQISSEVPQNLSASRPQDRQFILSSKKLLLSDSGFYLCAWETGEGQPQHFGDGTRLSIL.

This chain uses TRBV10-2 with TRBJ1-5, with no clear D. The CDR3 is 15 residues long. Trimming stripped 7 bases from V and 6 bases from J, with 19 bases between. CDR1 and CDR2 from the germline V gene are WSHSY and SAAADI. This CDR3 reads CASNPRGSESQPQHF. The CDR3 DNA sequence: TGCGCCAGCAACCCCCGGGGATCGGAAAGTCAGCCCCAGCATTTT.

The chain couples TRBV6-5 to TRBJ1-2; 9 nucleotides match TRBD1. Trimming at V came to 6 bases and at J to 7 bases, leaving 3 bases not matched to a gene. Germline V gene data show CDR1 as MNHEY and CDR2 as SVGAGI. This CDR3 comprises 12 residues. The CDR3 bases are TGTGCCAGCAGCCGGGACAGGGTTGGCTACACCTTC. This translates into CASSRDRVGYTF.

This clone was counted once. This chain's CDR3 is CASGPTGFTDTQYF. CDR3 DNA: TGTGCTAGTGGGCCGACAGGGTTTACAGATACGCAGTATTTT. The chain recombines TRBV12-5 with TRBJ2-3; 7 nucleotides align to TRBD1. The germline V gene has CDR1 LGHNT and CDR2 FRNRAP. The CDR3 is 14 residues long. Trimming at V came to 6 bases and at J to 3 bases, leaving 6 bases not matched to a gene.

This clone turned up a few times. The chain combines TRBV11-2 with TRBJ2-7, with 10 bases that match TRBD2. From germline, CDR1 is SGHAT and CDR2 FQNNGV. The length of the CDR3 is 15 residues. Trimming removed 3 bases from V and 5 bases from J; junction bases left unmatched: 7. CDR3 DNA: TGTGCCAGCAGCTTCGGAACTAGCGGGATGAACGAGCAGTACTTC. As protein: CASSFGTSGMNEQYF.

CDR3 DNA: TGCAGCGTTCGGGCTCGGACTAGCGGGAGGGCCGGGGAGCTGTTTTTT. As protein: CSVRARTSGRAGELFF. V is TRBV29-1 and J is TRBJ2-2, with TRBD2 matching 15 bases. The CDR3 is 16 amino acids. The germline V gene has CDR1 SQVTM and CDR2 ANQGSEA. The J segment lost 6 bases and the V segment lost 5 bases, leaving 7 bases of the junction unmatched.

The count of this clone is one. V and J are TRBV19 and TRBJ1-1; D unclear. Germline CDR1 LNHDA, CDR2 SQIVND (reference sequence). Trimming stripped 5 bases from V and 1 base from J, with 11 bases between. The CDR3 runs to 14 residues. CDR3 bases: TGTGCCAGTAGTCCTTTGCCAGGGAACACTGAAGCTTTCTTT. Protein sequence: CASSPLPGNTEAFF.

The CDR3 is CASSLASNEQFF. CDR3 nucleotide sequence: TGTGCCAGCAGCTTAGCGTCCAATGAGCAGTTCTTC. V gene TRBV13 combines with J gene TRBJ2-1; D is ambiguous. Germline V gene data show CDR1 as PRHDT and CDR2 as FYEKMQ (reference sequence). V was clipped by 1 base and J by 6 bases, with 4 bases between them. The CDR3 covers 12 residues.

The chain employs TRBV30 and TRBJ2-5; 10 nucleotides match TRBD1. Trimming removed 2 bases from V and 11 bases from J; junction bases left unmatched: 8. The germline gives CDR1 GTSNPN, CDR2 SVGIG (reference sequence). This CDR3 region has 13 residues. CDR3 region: CAWSTSGTGEQYF. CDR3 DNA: TGTGCCTGGAGTACCTCCGGGACAGGGGAGCAGTACTTC. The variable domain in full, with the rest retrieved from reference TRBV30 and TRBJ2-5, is SQTIHQWPATLVQPVGSPLSLECTVEGTSNPNLYWYRQAAGRGLQLLFYSVGIGQISSEVPQNLSASRPQDRQFILSSKKLLLSDSGFYLCAWSTSGTGEQYFGPGTRLLVL.

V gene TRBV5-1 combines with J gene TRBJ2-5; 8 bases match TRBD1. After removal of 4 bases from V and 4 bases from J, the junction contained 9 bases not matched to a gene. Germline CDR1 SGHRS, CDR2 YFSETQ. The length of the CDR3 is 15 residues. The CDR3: CASSISGGEGETQYF. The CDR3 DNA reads TGCGCCAGCAGCATTTCAGGGGGCGAGGGAGAGACCCAGTACTTC.

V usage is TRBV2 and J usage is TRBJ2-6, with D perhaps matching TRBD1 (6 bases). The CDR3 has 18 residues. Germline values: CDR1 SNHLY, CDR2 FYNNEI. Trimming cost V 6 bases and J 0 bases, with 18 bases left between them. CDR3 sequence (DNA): TGTGCCAGCAGCCCCCGTCCGGGACAACTCTCTGGGGCCAACGTCCTGACTTTC. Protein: CASSPRPGQLSGANVLTF.

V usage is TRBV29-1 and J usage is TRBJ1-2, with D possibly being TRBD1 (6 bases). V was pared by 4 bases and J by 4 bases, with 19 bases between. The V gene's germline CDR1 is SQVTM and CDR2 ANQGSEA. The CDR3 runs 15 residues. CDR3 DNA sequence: TGCAGCGTTGCCGGGGCAGGGGTTTACAGCTATGGCTACACCTTC. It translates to CSVAGAGVYSYGYTF.

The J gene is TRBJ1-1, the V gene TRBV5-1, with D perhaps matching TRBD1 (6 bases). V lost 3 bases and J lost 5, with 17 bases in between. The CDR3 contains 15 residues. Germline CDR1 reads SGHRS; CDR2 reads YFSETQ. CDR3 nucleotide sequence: TGCGCCAGCAGCTCCCAGGGGAGGGAAGGGACTGAAGCTTTCTTT. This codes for CASSSQGREGTEAFF. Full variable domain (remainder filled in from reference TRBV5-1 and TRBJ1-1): KAGVTQTPRYLIKTRGQQVTLSCSPISGHRSVSWYQQTPGQGLQFLFEYFSETQRNKGNFPGRFSGRQFSNSRSEMNVSTLELGDSALYLCASSSQGREGTEAFFGQGTRLTVV.

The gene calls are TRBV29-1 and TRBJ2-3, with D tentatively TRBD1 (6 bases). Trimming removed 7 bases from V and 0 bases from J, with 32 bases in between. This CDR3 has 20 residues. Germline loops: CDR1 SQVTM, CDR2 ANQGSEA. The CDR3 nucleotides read TGCAGCGCCCCCGGGACAACCGGCGCAACTTTGGGTCTTAGCACAGATACGCAGTATTTT. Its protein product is CSAPGTTGATLGLSTDTQYF.

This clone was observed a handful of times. The CDR3 is CASSLSGRQETQYF. CDR3 in DNA: TGCGCCAGCAGCTTGAGTGGCAGGCAAGAGACCCAGTACTTC. The chain carries TRBV5-1 and TRBJ2-5; D uncertain. The germline V and J ends were trimmed by 1 base and 2 bases, with 9 bases remaining between them. The CDR3 has 14 residues. Germline assignment: CDR1 SGHRS and CDR2 YFSETQ. Using reference TRBV5-1 and TRBJ2-5 for the parts outside the CDR3, the full variable domain is KAGVTQTPRYLIKTRGQQVTLSCSPISGHRSVSWYQQTPGQGLQFLFEYFSETQRNKGNFPGRFSGRQFSNSRSEMNVSTLELGDSALYLCASSLSGRQETQYFGPGTRLLVL.

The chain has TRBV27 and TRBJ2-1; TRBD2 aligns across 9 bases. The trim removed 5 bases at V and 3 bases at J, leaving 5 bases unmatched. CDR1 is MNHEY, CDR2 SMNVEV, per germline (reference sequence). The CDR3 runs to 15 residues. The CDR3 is CASSARGGIYNEQFF. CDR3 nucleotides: TGTGCCAGCAGTGCGCGGGGGGGTATCTACAATGAGCAGTTCTTC.

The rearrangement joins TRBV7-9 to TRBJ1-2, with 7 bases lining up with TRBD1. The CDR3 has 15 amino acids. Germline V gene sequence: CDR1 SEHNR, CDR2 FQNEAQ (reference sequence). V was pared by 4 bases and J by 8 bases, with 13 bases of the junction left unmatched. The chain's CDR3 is CASSYLGQVSGGYTF. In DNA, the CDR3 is TGTGCCAGCAGCTACCTCGGACAGGTATCGGGCGGCTACACCTTC.

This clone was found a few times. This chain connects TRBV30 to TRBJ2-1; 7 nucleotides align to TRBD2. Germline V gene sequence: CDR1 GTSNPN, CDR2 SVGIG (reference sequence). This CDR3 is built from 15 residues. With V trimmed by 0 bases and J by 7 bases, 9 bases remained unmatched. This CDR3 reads CAWSVLPGGTNEQFF. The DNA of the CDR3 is TGTGCCTGGAGTGTACTCCCCGGGGGGACTAATGAGCAGTTCTTC.

The CDR3 protein is CASSELLGGYEQYF. CDR3 sequence (DNA): TGTGCCAGCAGTGAACTCCTTGGAGGATACGAGCAGTACTTC. The V call is TRBV2, the J call TRBJ2-7, with D possibly matching TRBD2 (5 bases). In germline, CDR1 is SNHLY, CDR2 FYNNEI. The CDR3 has 14 residues. The germline V and J ends were trimmed by 2 bases and 4 bases, with 12 bases remaining between them.

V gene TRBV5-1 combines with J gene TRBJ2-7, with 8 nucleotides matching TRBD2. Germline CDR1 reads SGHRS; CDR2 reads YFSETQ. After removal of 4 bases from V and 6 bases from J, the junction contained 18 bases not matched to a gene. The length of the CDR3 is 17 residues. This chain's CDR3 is CASSPLEAGAISGEQYF. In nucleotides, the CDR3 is TGCGCCAGCAGCCCTCTTGAAGCGGGGGCGATTTCGGGCGAGCAGTACTTC.